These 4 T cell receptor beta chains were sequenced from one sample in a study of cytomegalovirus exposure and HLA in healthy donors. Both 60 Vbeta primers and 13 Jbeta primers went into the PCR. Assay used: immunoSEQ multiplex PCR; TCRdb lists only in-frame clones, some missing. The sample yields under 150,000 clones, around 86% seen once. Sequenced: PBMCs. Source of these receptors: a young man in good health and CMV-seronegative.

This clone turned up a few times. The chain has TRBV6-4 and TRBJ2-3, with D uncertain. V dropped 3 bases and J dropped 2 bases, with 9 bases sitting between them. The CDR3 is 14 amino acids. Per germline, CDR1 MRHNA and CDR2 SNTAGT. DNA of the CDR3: TGTGCCAGCAGTGAAGCACAGAACACAGATACGCAGTATTTT. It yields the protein CASSEAQNTDTQYF.

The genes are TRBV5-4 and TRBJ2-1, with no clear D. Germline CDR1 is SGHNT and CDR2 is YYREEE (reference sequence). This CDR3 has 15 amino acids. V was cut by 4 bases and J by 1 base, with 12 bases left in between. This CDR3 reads CASSQTLNSYNEQFF. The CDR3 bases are TGTGCCAGCAGCCAAACACTAAATTCCTACAATGAGCAGTTCTTC.

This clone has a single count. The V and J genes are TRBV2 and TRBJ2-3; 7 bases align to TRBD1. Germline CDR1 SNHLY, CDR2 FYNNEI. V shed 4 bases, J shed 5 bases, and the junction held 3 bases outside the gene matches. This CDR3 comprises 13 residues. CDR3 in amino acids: CASSGTGLDTQYF. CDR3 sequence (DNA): TGTGCCAGCAGTGGGACAGGTTTAGATACGCAGTATTTT.

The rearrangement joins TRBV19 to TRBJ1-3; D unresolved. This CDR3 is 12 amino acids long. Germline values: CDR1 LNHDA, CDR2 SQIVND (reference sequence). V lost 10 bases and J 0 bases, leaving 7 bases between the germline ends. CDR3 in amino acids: CATAFSGNTIYF. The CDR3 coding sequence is TGTGCCACAGCGTTCTCTGGAAACACCATATATTTT.